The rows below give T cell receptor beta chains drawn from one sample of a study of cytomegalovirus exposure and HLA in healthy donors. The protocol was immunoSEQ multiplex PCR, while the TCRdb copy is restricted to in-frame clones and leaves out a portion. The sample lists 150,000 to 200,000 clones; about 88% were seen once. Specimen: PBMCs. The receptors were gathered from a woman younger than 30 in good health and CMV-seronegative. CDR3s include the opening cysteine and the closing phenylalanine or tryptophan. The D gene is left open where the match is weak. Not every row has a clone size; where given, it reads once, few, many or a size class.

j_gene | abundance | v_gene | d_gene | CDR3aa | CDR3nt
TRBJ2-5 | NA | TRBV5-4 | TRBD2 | CASSLGLAGGPQYF | TGTGCCAGCAGCTTAGGACTAGCGGGGGGGCCCCAGTACTTC
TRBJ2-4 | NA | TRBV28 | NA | CASSPDSRNIQYF | TGTGCCAGCAGCCCGGACTCGCGGAACATTCAGTACTTC
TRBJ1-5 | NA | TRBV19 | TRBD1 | CASSIRQGMDQPQHF | TGTGCCAGTAGTATCCGACAGGGGATGGATCAGCCCCAGCATTTT
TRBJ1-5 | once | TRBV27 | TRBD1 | CASMTLGTGVPSNQPQHF | TGTGCCAGCATGACCCTCGGGACAGGCGTCCCTAGCAATCAGCCCCAGCATTTT
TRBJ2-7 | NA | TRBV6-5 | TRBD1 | CASSYRGQGVYEQYF | TGTGCCAGCAGTTACCGGGGACAGGGAGTATACGAGCAGTACTTC
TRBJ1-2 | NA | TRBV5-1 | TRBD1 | CASAPDRGYPDYTF | TGCGCCAGCGCACCGGACAGGGGATACCCTGACTACACCTTC
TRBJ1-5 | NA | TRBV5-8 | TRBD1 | CASSGRTGRGNQPQHF | TGTGCCAGCAGCGGACGGACAGGGAGAGGGAATCAGCCCCAGCATTTT
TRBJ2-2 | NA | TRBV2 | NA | CASSEDRWLAGELFF | TGTGCCAGCAGTGAAGACAGATGGTTGGCCGGGGAGCTGTTTTTT
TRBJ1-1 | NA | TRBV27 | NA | CASSLSGGRAFF | TGTGCCAGCAGTTTATCGGGTGGGAGAGCTTTCTTT
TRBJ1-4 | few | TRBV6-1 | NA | CASSDLGTPSEKLFF | TGTGCCAGCAGTGATTTGGGGACTCCTTCTGAAAAACTGTTTTTT
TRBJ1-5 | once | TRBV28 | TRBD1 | CASSLIPTGWGHQPQHF | TGTGCCAGCAGTTTAATCCCGACAGGGTGGGGACATCAGCCCCAGCATTTT
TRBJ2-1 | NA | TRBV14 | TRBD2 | CATIRTSGYNEQFF | TGTGCCACCATTCGGACTAGCGGTTACAATGAGCAGTTCTTC
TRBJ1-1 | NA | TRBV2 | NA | CASSGQRGTNTEAFF | TGTGCCAGCAGTGGACAAAGGGGGACGAACACTGAAGCTTTCTTT
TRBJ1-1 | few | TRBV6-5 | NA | CASSGQIDTEAFF | TGTGCCAGCAGTGGACAAATTGACACTGAAGCTTTCTTT
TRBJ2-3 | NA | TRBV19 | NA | CASSIARLAIDTQYF | TGTGCCAGTAGTATAGCGCGGCTAGCGATAGATACGCAGTATTTT
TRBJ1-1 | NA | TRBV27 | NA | CASSSASRAFF | TGTGCCAGCAGTTCCGCGAGTAGAGCTTTCTTT
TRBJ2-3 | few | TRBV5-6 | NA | CASSPSWGRADTQYF | TGTGCCAGCAGTCCAAGCTGGGGGCGGGCAGATACGCAGTATTTT
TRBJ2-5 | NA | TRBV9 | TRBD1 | CASSVRGPGQGQSDQETQYF | TGTGCCAGCAGCGTAAGGGGGCCGGGACAGGGTCAATCTGACCAGGAGACCCAGTACTTC
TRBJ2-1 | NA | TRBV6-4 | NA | CASSEWGAGEQFF | TGTGCCAGCAGTGAATGGGGTGCGGGCGAGCAGTTCTTC
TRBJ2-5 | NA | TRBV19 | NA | CASSQDSGVWETQYF | TGTGCCAGTAGCCAAGACAGTGGGGTGTGGGAGACCCAGTACTTC
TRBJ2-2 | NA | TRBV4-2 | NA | CASSQEGYGNINTGELFF | TGTGCCAGCAGCCAGGAGGGGTACGGGAATATTAACACCGGGGAGCTGTTTTTT
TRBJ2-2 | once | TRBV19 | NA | CATLFGEGELFF | TGTGCCACTCTGTTTGGTGAGGGGGAGCTGTTTTTT
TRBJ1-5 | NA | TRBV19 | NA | CASSIAREGAQHF | TGTGCCAGTAGTATCGCCCGGGAGGGGGCCCAGCATTTT
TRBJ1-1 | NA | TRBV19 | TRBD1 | CASSWKDRGNTEAFF | TGTGCCAGTAGTTGGAAGGACAGGGGGAACACTGAAGCTTTCTTT
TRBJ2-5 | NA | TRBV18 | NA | CASSSGEETQYF | TGTGCCAGCTCGTCAGGGGAAGAGACCCAGTACTTC
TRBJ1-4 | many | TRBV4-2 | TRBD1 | CASSQELGTGSEKLFF | TGTGCCAGCAGCCAAGAACTCGGGACAGGGTCTGAAAAACTGTTTTTT
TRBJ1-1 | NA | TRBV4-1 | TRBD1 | CASSRRDSITRNTEAFF | TGCGCCAGCAGCCGAAGGGACAGTATCACGCGGAACACTGAAGCTTTCTTT
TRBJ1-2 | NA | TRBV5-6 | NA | CASTKREDYGYTF | TGTGCCAGCACCAAAAGGGAGGACTATGGCTACACCTTC
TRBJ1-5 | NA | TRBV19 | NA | CASMARGSNQPQHF | TGTGCCAGTATGGCCCGGGGTAGCAATCAGCCCCAGCATTTT
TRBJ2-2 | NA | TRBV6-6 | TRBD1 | CASTRDRPTGELFF | TGTGCCAGCACCCGGGACAGACCCACCGGGGAGCTGTTTTTT
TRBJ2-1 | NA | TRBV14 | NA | CASSQDWSYNEQFF | TGTGCCAGCAGCCAAGATTGGAGCTACAATGAGCAGTTCTTC
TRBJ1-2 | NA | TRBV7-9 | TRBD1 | CASGEGGEGYTF | TGTGCCAGCGGCGAAGGGGGCGAAGGCTACACCTTC
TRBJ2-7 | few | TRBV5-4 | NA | CASTMWGGRREQYF | TGTGCCAGCACCATGTGGGGGGGGCGGAGGGAGCAGTACTTC
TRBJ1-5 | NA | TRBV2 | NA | CASYREGQPQHF | TGTGCCAGTTACAGGGAGGGTCAGCCCCAGCATTTT
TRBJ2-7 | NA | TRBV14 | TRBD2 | CASSPRTSGAHYEQYF | TGTGCCAGCAGCCCTCGGACTAGCGGGGCTCACTACGAGCAGTACTTC
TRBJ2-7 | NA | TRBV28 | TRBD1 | CASRFTGGSSYEQYF | TGTGCCAGCAGGTTCACAGGGGGTAGTTCCTACGAGCAGTACTTC
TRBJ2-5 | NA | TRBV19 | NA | CASSIAGAGETQYF | TGTGCCAGTAGTATTGCGGGGGCGGGCGAGACCCAGTACTTC
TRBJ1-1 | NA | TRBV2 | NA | CASRATGGAEAFF | TGTGCCAGCAGGGCCACTGGGGGGGCTGAAGCTTTCTTT
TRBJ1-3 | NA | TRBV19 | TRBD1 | CASTPWDRVSGNTIYF | TGTGCCAGTACCCCCTGGGACAGGGTTTCTGGAAACACCATATATTTT
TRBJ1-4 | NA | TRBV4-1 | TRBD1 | CASSQGQGADEKLFF | TGCGCCAGCAGCCAAGGACAGGGGGCGGATGAAAAACTGTTTTTT
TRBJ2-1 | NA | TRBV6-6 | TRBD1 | CASSLGQGTYNEQFF | TGTGCCAGCTCCTTGGGACAGGGCACGTACAATGAGCAGTTCTTC
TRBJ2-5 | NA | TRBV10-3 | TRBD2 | CAIGTSGLQETQYF | TGTGCCATCGGGACTAGCGGCCTCCAAGAGACCCAGTACTTC